This T cell receptor (beta chain) emerged from a study of OX40 agonist ivuxolimab in advanced cancers. Turning to the study itself: Three patients got partial responses; one had hepatocellular carcinoma and two had cutaneous melanoma.

Assay used: immunoSEQ multiplex PCR; TCRdb lists only in-frame clones, some missing. The sample records 77,000 or so clones, around 94% being singletons. Germline values: CDR1 KGHSH, CDR2 LQKENI. The CDR3 is made up of 15 amino acids. V lost 0 bases and J lost 6, with 14 bases in between. The sample in question was CD4+ or CD8+ T cells sorted from blood, obtained in a trial of the OX40 agonist ivuxolimab. This clonotype was sampled from an adult with an advanced solid tumor such as melanoma, head and neck, liver or kidney cancer. The chain recombines TRBV18 with TRBJ1-2; D is unclear. The CDR3 DNA sequence: TGTGCCAGCTCACCACCGACCAGGTCCTTCGATGGCTACACCTTC. Protein sequence: CASSPPTRSFDGYTF.